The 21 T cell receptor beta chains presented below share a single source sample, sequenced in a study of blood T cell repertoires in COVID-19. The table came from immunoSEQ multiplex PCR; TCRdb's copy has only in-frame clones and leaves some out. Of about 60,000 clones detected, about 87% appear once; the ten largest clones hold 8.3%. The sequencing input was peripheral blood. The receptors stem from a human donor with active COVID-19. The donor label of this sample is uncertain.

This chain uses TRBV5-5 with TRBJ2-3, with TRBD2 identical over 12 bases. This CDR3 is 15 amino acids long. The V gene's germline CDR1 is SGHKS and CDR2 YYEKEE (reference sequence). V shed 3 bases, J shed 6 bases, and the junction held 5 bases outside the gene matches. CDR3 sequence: CASSSASGGADTQYF. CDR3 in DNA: TGTGCCAGCAGCTCCGCTAGCGGGGGGGCCGATACGCAGTATTTT.

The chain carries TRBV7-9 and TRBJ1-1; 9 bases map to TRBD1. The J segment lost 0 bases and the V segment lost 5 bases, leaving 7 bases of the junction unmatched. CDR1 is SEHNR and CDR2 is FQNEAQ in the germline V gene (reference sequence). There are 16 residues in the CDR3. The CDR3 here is CASSITGGWMNTEAFF. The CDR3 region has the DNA TGTGCCAGCAGCATCACAGGGGGCTGGATGAACACTGAAGCTTTCTTT.

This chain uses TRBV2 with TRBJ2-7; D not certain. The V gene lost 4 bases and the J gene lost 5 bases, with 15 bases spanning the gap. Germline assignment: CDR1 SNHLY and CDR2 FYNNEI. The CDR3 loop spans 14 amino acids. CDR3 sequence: CASSGRVERNEQYF. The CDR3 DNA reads TGTGCCAGCAGTGGTCGAGTCGAGCGCAACGAGCAGTACTTC.

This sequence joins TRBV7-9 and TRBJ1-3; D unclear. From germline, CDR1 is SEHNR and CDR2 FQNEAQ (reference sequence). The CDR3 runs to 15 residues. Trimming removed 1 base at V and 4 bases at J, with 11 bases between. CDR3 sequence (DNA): TGTGCCAGCAGCTTAGAGTCGGGGTACGGAAACACCATATATTTT. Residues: CASSLESGYGNTIYF.

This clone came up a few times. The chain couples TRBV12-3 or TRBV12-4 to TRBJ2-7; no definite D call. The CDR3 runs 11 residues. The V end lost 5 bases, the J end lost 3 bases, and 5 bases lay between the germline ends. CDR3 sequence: CASSPSYEQYF. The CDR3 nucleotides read TGTGCCAGCAGTCCTAGCTACGAGCAGTACTTC.

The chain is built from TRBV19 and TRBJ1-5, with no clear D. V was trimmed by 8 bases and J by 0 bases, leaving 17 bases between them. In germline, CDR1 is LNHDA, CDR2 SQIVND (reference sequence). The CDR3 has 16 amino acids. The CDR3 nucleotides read TGTGCCAGTTTAGAGCCGCCGAGATATAGCAATCAGCCCCAGCATTTT. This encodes CASLEPPRYSNQPQHF. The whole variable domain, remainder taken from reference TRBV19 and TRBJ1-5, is DGGITQSPKYLFRKEGQNVTLSCEQNLNHDAMYWYRQDPGQGLRLIYYSQIVNDFQKGDIAEGYSVSREKKESFPLTVTSAQKNPTAFYLCASLEPPRYSNQPQHFGDGTRLSIL.

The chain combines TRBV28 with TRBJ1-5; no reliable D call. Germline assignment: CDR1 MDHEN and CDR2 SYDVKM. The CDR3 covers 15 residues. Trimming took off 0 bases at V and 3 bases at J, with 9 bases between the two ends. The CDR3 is CASSLWQAFNQPQHF. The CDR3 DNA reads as TGTGCCAGCAGTTTATGGCAGGCCTTCAATCAGCCCCAGCATTTT.

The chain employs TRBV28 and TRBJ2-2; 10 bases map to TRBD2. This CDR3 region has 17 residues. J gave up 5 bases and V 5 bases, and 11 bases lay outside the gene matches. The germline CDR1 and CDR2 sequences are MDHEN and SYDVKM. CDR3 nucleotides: TGTGCCAGCAGTCTTCTCCCTAGCGGGAGTTTGACCGGGGAGCTGTTTTTT. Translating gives CASSLLPSGSLTGELFF.

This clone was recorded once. The CDR3 loop reads CASSPLTVSNTGELFF. CDR3 nucleotide sequence: TGTGCCAGCTCACCACTAACGGTTTCGAACACCGGGGAGCTGTTTTTT. The J gene is TRBJ2-2, the V gene TRBV18; no clear D. Looked up from germline, CDR1 is KGHSH and CDR2 is LQKENI. V shed 1 base and J shed 0 bases, with 9 bases lying between them. The CDR3 is made up of 16 amino acids. The variable domain in full, completed from reference TRBV18 and TRBJ2-2, reads NAGVMQNPRHLVRRRGQEARLRCSPMKGHSHVYWYRQLPEEGLKFMVYLQKENIIDESGMPKERFSAEFPKEGPSILRIQQVVRGDSAAYFCASSPLTVSNTGELFFGEGSRLTVL.

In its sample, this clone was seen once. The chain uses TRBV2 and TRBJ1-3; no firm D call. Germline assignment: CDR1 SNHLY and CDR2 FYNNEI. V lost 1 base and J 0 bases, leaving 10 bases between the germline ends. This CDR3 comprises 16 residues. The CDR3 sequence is CASSEVRTYSGNTIYF. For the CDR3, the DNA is TGTGCCAGCAGTGAAGTTAGAACCTACTCTGGAAACACCATATATTTT.

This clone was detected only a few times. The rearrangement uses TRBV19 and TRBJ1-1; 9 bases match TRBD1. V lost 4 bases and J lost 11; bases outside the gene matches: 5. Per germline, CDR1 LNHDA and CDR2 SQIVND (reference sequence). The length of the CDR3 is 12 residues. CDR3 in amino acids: CASSTGTGRAFF. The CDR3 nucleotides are TGTGCCAGTAGTACAGGGACAGGGAGGGCTTTCTTT.

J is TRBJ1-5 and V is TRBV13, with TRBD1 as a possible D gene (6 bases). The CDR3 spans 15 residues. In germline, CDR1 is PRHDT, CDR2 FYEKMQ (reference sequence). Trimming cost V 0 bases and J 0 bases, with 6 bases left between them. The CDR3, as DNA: TGTGCCAGCAGCTTAGGCAGGGGTAGCAATCAGCCCCAGCATTTT. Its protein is CASSLGRGSNQPQHF.

The DNA for the CDR3 is TGTGCCAGCAGTTATGGGGCTTCCTACAATGAGCAGTTCTTC. It encodes CASSYGASYNEQFF. The rearrangement joins TRBV6-5 to TRBJ2-1; weak D call: TRBD1 (5 bases). Germline V lookup: CDR1 MNHEY, CDR2 SVGAGI. The CDR3 sequence is 14 residues long. The germline V and J ends were trimmed by 3 bases and 1 base, with 7 bases remaining between them.

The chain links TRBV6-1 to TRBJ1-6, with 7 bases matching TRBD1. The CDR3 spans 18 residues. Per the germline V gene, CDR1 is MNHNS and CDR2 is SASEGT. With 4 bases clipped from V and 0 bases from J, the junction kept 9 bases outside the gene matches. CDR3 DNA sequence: TGTGCCAGCAGTGGAGACAGGGTTAGGAGCTCCTATAATTCACCCCTCCACTTT. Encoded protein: CASSGDRVRSSYNSPLHF.

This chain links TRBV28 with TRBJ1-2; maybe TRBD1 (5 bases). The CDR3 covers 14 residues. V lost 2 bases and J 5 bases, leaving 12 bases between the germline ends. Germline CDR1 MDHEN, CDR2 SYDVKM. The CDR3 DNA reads TGTGCCAGCAGTTTAGGTTTTCAGGGATATGGCTACACCTTC. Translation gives CASSLGFQGYGYTF.

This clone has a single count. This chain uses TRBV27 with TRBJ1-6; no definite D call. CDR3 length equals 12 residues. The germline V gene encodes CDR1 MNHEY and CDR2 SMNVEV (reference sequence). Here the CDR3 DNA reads TGTTCCACGGGGACCTATAATTCACCCCTCCACTTT. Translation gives CSTGTYNSPLHF.

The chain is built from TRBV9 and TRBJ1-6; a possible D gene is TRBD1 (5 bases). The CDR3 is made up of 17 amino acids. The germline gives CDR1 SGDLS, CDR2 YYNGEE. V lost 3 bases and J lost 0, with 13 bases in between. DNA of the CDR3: TGTGCCAGCAGCGCCCCTCGTACAGGCTCCTATAATTCACCCCTCCACTTT. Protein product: CASSAPRTGSYNSPLHF.

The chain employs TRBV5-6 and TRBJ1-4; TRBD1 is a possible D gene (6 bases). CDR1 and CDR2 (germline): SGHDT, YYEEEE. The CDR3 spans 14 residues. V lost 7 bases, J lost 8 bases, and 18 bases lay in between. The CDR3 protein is CASLPRGLGEKLFF. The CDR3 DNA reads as TGTGCCAGCCTTCCGAGGGGGTTAGGCGAAAAACTGTTTTTT.

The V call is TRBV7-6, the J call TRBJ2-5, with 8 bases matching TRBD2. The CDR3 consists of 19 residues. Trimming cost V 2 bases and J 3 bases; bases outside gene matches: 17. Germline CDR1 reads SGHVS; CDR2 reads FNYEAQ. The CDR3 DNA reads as TGTGCCAGCAGCTTACCTCGGGGGGGAGAATATTTAAACGAAGAGACCCAGTACTTC. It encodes CASSLPRGGEYLNEETQYF.

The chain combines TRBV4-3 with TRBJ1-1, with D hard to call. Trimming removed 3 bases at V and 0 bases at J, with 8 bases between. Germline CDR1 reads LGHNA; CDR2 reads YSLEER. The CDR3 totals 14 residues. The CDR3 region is CASSQTRMNTEAFF. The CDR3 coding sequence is TGCGCCAGCAGCCAGACAAGGATGAACACTGAAGCTTTCTTT.

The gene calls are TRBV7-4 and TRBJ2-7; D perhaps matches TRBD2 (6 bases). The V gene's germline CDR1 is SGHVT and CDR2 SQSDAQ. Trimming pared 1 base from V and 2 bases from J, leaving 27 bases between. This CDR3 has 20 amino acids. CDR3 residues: CASSLDGGIRGTEIAYEQYF. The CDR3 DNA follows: TGTGCCAGCAGCTTAGATGGGGGGATCCGGGGAACCGAGATAGCCTACGAGCAGTACTTC. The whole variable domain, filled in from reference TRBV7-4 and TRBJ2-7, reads GAGVSQSPRYKVAKRGRDVALRCDSISGHVTLYWYRQTLGQGSEVLTYSQSDAQRDKSGRPSGRFSAERPERSVSTLKIQRTEQGDSAVYLCASSLDGGIRGTEIAYEQYFGPGTRLTVT.